These 26 T cell receptor beta chains were sequenced from one sample in a study of T cells after yellow fever vaccination (dated by TCRdb to about 2019). Library preparation used 5' RACE. The data were produced on an Illumina HiSeq 2500. Through fastp at Q25 and MiXCR, TCRdb rebuilt clones from the public reads, retaining in-frame beta chains. Rows are unified per CDR3 protein, each entry keeping the most common DNA and genes. The sample table lists hundreds of thousands of distinct CDR3 sequences, roughly 12% of them with a count of one. Of the sample, roughly 18% is held by the ten largest clones. Per the publication, the treatment or condition label means: live attenuated yellow fever vaccine strain. The material was PBMCs, obtained on the day of the first yellow fever vaccination. These receptors all stem from a man aged 18 to 30 who received the YFV17D yellow fever vaccine.

This clonotype was seen a handful of times. This chain joins TRBV7-2 and TRBJ1-2; perhaps TRBD1 as D (6 bases). The CDR3 spans 14 residues. V lost 1 base and J 6 bases, leaving 12 bases between the germline ends. The germline gives CDR1 SGHTA, CDR2 FQGNSA. The DNA for the CDR3 is TGTGCCAGCAGCTTAGTAGAGGCAGGGGATGGCTACACCTTC. This encodes CASSLVEAGDGYTF.

In its sample, this clonotype was seen a few times. The chain uses TRBV12-3 or TRBV12-4 and TRBJ1-1; no clear D. Trimming left V 4 bases short and J 1 base short, with 10 bases between. The CDR3 totals 14 residues. The CDR3 DNA reads as TGTGCCAGCAGTTCTTTCCCAGGGAACACTGAAGCTTTCTTT. Its translation is CASSSFPGNTEAFF.

This clonotype showed up just a few times. The CDR3 protein is CASNSGGNTDTQYF. The CDR3 region has the DNA TGTGCCAGTAATAGCGGGGGTAACACAGATACGCAGTATTTT. V and J are TRBV19 and TRBJ2-3; TRBD2 matches at 9 bases. There are 14 residues in the CDR3. J gave up 2 bases and V 7 bases, and 4 bases lay outside the gene matches. Germline assignment: CDR1 LNHDA and CDR2 SQIVND (reference sequence). Complete variable domain (other parts from reference TRBV19 and TRBJ2-3): DGGITQSPKYLFRKEGQNVTLSCEQNLNHDAMYWYRQDPGQGLRLIYYSQIVNDFQKGDIAEGYSVSREKKESFPLTVTSAQKNPTAFYLCASNSGGNTDTQYFGPGTRLTVL.

The chain is built from TRBV11-1 and TRBJ1-1; 9 bases line up with TRBD1. Germline assignment: CDR1 SGHAT and CDR2 FQDESV (reference sequence). J was trimmed by 4 bases and V by 4 bases; bases with no gene match: 4. The CDR3 is made up of 14 amino acids. For the CDR3, the DNA is TGTGCCAGCAGCTGGGGACAGGGCTTCACTGAAGCTTTCTTT. Amino acid sequence: CASSWGQGFTEAFF.

The sample holds a few counts of this clonotype. The chain links TRBV12-3 or TRBV12-4 to TRBJ2-1; D is perhaps TRBD1 or TRBD2 (6 bases each). Trimming took 1 base from V and 7 from J, leaving 11 bases between them. This CDR3 is 14 amino acids long. The CDR3 DNA reads TGTGCCAGCAGTTTAGAGGGGGGCTGGAATGAGCAGTTCTTC. It yields the protein CASSLEGGWNEQFF.

This clonotype has more than one count but fewer than ten. The chain combines TRBV9 with TRBJ2-2, with unresolved D. The germline V gene has CDR1 SGDLS and CDR2 YYNGEE. Trimming cost V 6 bases and J 5 bases, with 20 bases left between them. This CDR3 contains 16 residues. The CDR3 loop is CASTPRLHVSTGELFF. The CDR3 DNA sequence: TGTGCCAGCACCCCCCGACTGCACGTATCAACCGGGGAGCTGTTTTTT.

This clonotype was observed a handful of times. The chain combines TRBV9 with TRBJ2-5, with unresolved D. This CDR3 region has 12 residues. Trimming removed 4 bases at V and 14 bases at J, with 18 bases between. Germline V gene lookup returns CDR1 SGDLS and CDR2 YYNGEE. The CDR3 spells CASSTDTGLRYF. For the CDR3, the DNA is TGTGCCAGCAGCACCGACACGGGCCTCCGATACTTC.

The chain recombines TRBV27 with TRBJ2-3, with TRBD1 matching over 7 bases. CDR3 length: 14 residues. CDR1 is MNHEY, CDR2 SMNVEV, per germline (reference sequence). The J segment lost 2 bases and the V segment lost 7 bases, leaving 6 bases of the junction unmatched. CDR3 in amino acids: CASTADRATDTQYF. CDR3 bases: TGTGCCAGCACCGCAGACAGGGCCACAGATACGCAGTATTTT.

There are a few counts of this clonotype. The chain employs TRBV4-1 and TRBJ2-1, with D possibly TRBD1 on 6 matching bases. The length of the CDR3 is 15 residues. Germline CDR1 and CDR2: MGHRA and YSYEKL. V gave up 3 bases and J gave up 9 bases, with 18 bases separating them. CDR3 residues: CASSHFVQGLVEQFF. The CDR3, as DNA: TGCGCCAGCAGCCATTTCGTTCAGGGGTTGGTTGAGCAGTTCTTC.

This chain uses TRBV20-1 with TRBJ2-5; D gene unclear. Deletions cut 5 bases from V and 4 bases from J, with 2 bases between. CDR1 and CDR2 from the germline V gene are DFQATT and SNEGSKA (reference sequence). The CDR3 consists of 9 residues. The CDR3, as DNA: TGCAGTGCTCCAGAGACCCAGTACTTC. Its translation is CSAPETQYF.

V gene TRBV5-4 combines with J gene TRBJ2-1; no definite D call. The CDR3 has 14 amino acids. Per the germline V gene, CDR1 is SGHNT and CDR2 is YYREEE (reference sequence). Between the trimmed V and J ends, which lost 4 bases and 5 bases, there was a span of 13 bases. The CDR3, as DNA: TGTGCCAGCAGCCCCGGACCGGAACACAATGAGCAGTTCTTC. This translates into CASSPGPEHNEQFF.

The CDR3 bases are TGTGCCACCAGTTTAGCGGGGGGATACACAGATACGCAGTATTTT. This translates into CATSLAGGYTDTQYF. This rearrangement joins TRBV24-1 to TRBJ2-3; 10 positions agree with TRBD2. V trimming: 6 bases; J trimming: 2 bases; junction bases outside the gene matches: 4. The CDR3 runs 15 residues. Germline V gene data show CDR1 as KGHDR and CDR2 as SFDVKD.

The genes are TRBV11-2 and TRBJ2-3, with 8 bases identical to TRBD2. V shed 3 bases, J shed 2 bases, and the junction held 4 bases outside the gene matches. Germline V gene sequence: CDR1 SGHAT, CDR2 FQNNGV. There are 15 residues in the CDR3. The CDR3 sequence: CASSFWRGDTDTQYF. CDR3 nucleotide sequence: TGTGCCAGCAGCTTTTGGCGGGGGGACACAGATACGCAGTATTTT.

This chain connects TRBV5-4 to TRBJ1-5; D is perhaps TRBD1 (5 bases). In germline, CDR1 is SGHNT, CDR2 YYREEE (reference sequence). The V and J ends lost 0 bases and 0 bases respectively, with 7 bases between them. The CDR3 has 15 amino acids. The CDR3 region is CASSLGRDSNQPQHF. The CDR3 bases are TGTGCCAGCAGCTTGGGCAGGGATAGCAATCAGCCCCAGCATTTT.

This chain uses TRBV24-1 with TRBJ2-2; D remains ambiguous. Trimming removed 1 base at V and 7 bases at J, with 9 bases between. This CDR3 contains 14 residues. Germline V gene lookup returns CDR1 KGHDR and CDR2 SFDVKD. CDR3 protein: CATSDFSGYGELFF. The CDR3, as DNA: TGTGCCACCAGTGATTTTTCCGGTTACGGGGAGCTGTTTTTT.

The chain combines TRBV12-3 or TRBV12-4 with TRBJ2-5; 12 bases line up with TRBD2. The V gene end was trimmed by 6 bases and the J gene end by 1 base; junction bases not matched to a gene: 6. The CDR3 runs to 16 residues. CDR3 in amino acids: CASRQLAGGLQETQYF. The CDR3 nucleotides read TGTGCCAGCAGACAACTAGCGGGGGGCCTCCAAGAGACCCAGTACTTC.

The sample holds a few counts of this clonotype. The J gene is TRBJ1-3, the V gene TRBV7-9; no reliable D call. The CDR3 extends over 13 amino acids. V dropped 4 bases and J dropped 0 bases, with 4 bases sitting between them. Germline V gives CDR1 SEHNR, CDR2 FQNEAQ (reference sequence). The DNA for the CDR3 is TGTGCCAGCAGCTCAGGCTCTGGAAACACCATATATTTT. Its translation is CASSSGSGNTIYF.

This chain connects TRBV7-2 to TRBJ2-1; no clear D gene. CDR1 and CDR2 (germline): SGHTA, FQGNSA. This CDR3 region has 12 residues. V was shortened by 3 bases and J by 7 bases, with 7 bases between the two germline ends. CDR3 in DNA: TGTGCCAGCAGCTTTAGGGCGAATGAGCAGTTCTTC. Its translation is CASSFRANEQFF.

This clonotype came up a few times. The rearrangement joins TRBV19 to TRBJ1-5; no clear D gene. Trimming left V 5 bases short and J 5 bases short, with 10 bases between. The germline CDR1 and CDR2 sequences are LNHDA and SQIVND (reference sequence). The CDR3 totals 13 residues. The CDR3, as DNA: TGTGCCAGTAGTGCCGGAGGGTATCAGCCCCAGCATTTT. Protein product: CASSAGGYQPQHF.

This clonotype was observed a few times. The chain joins TRBV11-1 to TRBJ1-2; 7 bases align to TRBD1. Trimming cost V 1 base and J 7 bases; bases outside gene matches: 18. Germline assignment: CDR1 SGHAT and CDR2 FQDESV (reference sequence). The CDR3 loop spans 18 amino acids. CDR3: CASSLEYIDRQGSGGYTF. The CDR3, as DNA: TGTGCCAGCAGCTTAGAATATATAGATCGACAGGGCAGCGGTGGCTACACCTTC.

This clonotype occurred a few times. The chain has TRBV5-1 and TRBJ2-3; TRBD1 aligns across 7 bases. This CDR3 is built from 15 residues. CDR1 SGHRS and CDR2 YFSETQ come from the germline V gene. J was trimmed by 2 bases and V by 4 bases; bases with no gene match: 7. The CDR3 protein is CASSGGTANTDTQYF. The DNA for the CDR3 is TGCGCCAGCAGCGGTGGGACAGCAAACACAGATACGCAGTATTTT.

The gene calls are TRBV12-3 or TRBV12-4 and TRBJ2-1; TRBD2 aligns across 9 bases. J gave up 2 bases and V 6 bases, and 5 bases lay outside the gene matches. The CDR3 loop spans 15 amino acids. In DNA, the CDR3 is TGTGCCAGCAGCTCGCGGGGGGGCGCCTACAATGAGCAGTTCTTC. Its protein is CASSSRGGAYNEQFF.

The sample holds a few counts of this clonotype. The chain joins TRBV27 to TRBJ2-4, with 8 nucleotides matching TRBD2. The germline gives CDR1 MNHEY, CDR2 SMNVEV (reference sequence). V was pared by 3 bases and J by 2 bases, with 9 bases of the junction left unmatched. The CDR3 extends over 17 amino acids. CDR3 sequence reads: CASSFPAGALPKNIQYF. CDR3 bases: TGTGCCAGCAGTTTCCCAGCGGGGGCATTACCCAAAAACATTCAGTACTTC.

This clonotype was counted many times. The chain links TRBV29-1 to TRBJ2-7; no clear D. Germline CDR1 is SQVTM and CDR2 is ANQGSEA. The CDR3 is 12 amino acids. V was shortened by 5 bases and J by 2 bases, with 10 bases between the two germline ends. This CDR3 is CSVSLGPYEQYF. In nucleotides, the CDR3 is TGCAGCGTTTCCCTAGGTCCCTACGAGCAGTACTTC.

This clonotype turned up a few times. The chain uses TRBV4-1 and TRBJ1-2; the match to TRBD1 covers 8 bases. CDR1 MGHRA and CDR2 YSYEKL come from the germline V gene. The CDR3 covers 16 residues. V lost 3 bases, J lost 7 bases, and 13 bases stayed unmatched. CDR3 DNA: TGCGCCAGCAGCCATCGTCCCGGGACAGGTGTGGGTGGCTACACCTTC. Translation gives CASSHRPGTGVGGYTF.

This clonotype has only a few counts. The rearrangement links TRBV7-2 to TRBJ2-4; 14 bases are a match to TRBD2. V gave up 5 bases and J gave up 1 base; unmatched junction bases: 4. The V gene's germline CDR1 is SGHTA and CDR2 FQGNSA. The CDR3 contains 17 residues. The DNA for the CDR3 is TGTGCCAGCAGCCGACTAGCGGGGGGGCCGGCCAAAAACATTCAGTACTTC. This gives the protein CASSRLAGGPAKNIQYF.